These T cell receptor beta chains were read from a single sample in a study of PD-L1 blockade in urothelial cancer. Using immunoSEQ multiplex PCR, the repertoire was profiled, and TCRdb retains in-frame clones only, with some absent. Among tens of thousands of clones listed, 85% to 90% were seen once. The source material was PBMCs, sampled around atezolizumab (anti-PD-L1) treatment. The receptors stem from a man aged 55 to 70 with urothelial cancer. Both conserved end residues are part of each CDR3. Each record gives: CDR3 DNA, CDR3 protein, D gene, clone size, V gene, J gene. A D gene is named only where the DNA matches it firmly. Clone sizes are given selectively: once, few, many, or a class where the clone is expanded.

DNA: TGTGCCAGCAGCAGGACTAGCGGGAACTACGAGCAGTACTTC
CDR3: CASSRTSGNYEQYF
D: TRBD2
size: -
V: TRBV7-2
J: TRBJ2-7

DNA: TGTGCCAGTAGCAACCCTAAGGGGACAATGATCACTGAAGCTTTCTTT
CDR3: CASSNPKGTMITEAFF
D: -
size: -
V: TRBV19
J: TRBJ1-1

DNA: TGTGCCAGCAGCTTAGCGGGAGGGCGCACAGATACGCAGTATTTT
CDR3: CASSLAGGRTDTQYF
D: TRBD2
size: -
V: TRBV7-3
J: TRBJ2-3

DNA: TGCGCCAGCGGGGACTCGAGCACAGATACGCAGTATTTT
CDR3: CASGDSSTDTQYF
D: -
size: -
V: TRBV5-1
J: TRBJ2-3

DNA: TGTGCCAGCAGCCGCGTAAAGACTAGCTCGGATGAGCAGTTCTTC
CDR3: CASSRVKTSSDEQFF
D: TRBD2
size: -
V: TRBV4-2
J: TRBJ2-1

DNA: TGTGCCAGCAGCCCAAGACTAGGACGACAAGAGACCCAGTACTTC
CDR3: CASSPRLGRQETQYF
D: -
size: -
V: TRBV7-2
J: TRBJ2-5

DNA: TGCAGCGTTGCGGGCAGGGTACCTGCAAATACGCAGTATTTT
CDR3: CSVAGRVPANTQYF
D: -
size: -
V: TRBV29-1
J: TRBJ2-3

DNA: TGTGCCAGCCAGCCTTCGACGGGGGAATACACTGAAGCTTTCTTT
CDR3: CASQPSTGEYTEAFF
D: -
size: -
V: TRBV2
J: TRBJ1-1

DNA: TGTGCCAGTAGTTTGAAGGCCCCGGGACAGGGAGTCTATGGCTACACCTTC
CDR3: CASSLKAPGQGVYGYTF
D: TRBD1
size: -
V: TRBV19
J: TRBJ1-2

DNA: TGCAGTGCGGGCGAGTATCAGCCCCAGCATTTT
CDR3: CSAGEYQPQHF
D: -
size: -
V: TRBV20-1
J: TRBJ1-5

DNA: TGTGCCAGCAGCTTACGGGCGGGAGTCTCCGATAATTCACCCCTCCACTTT
CDR3: CASSLRAGVSDNSPLHF
D: -
size: once
V: TRBV13
J: TRBJ1-6

DNA: TGTGCCAGCACCATAGGGGGGGGGAAGTGGAACGAGCAGTACTTC
CDR3: CASTIGGGKWNEQYF
D: -
size: once
V: TRBV6-1
J: TRBJ2-7

DNA: TGCGCCAGCCTACAGACTAGCGGGGCTGATACGCAGTATTTT
CDR3: CASLQTSGADTQYF
D: TRBD2
size: -
V: TRBV5-1
J: TRBJ2-3